This TCR beta chain was observed in a study of T cells in Graves' hyperthyroidism and ophthalmopathy. Across 18 months, stable Graves' hyperthyroidism was marked by no progression to ophthalmopathy. It was uncontrolled infection, other autoimmune disease, pregnancy or lactation that excluded patients. The V gene's germline CDR1 is DFQATT and CDR2 SNEGSKA (reference sequence). V was shortened by 4 bases and J by 3 bases, with 6 bases between the two germline ends. This CDR3 spans 11 amino acids. Authors of the study amplified TCR beta CDR3 regions from RNA transcripts. TCR CDR3 regions were first amplified by RT-PCR with HTBI primers. TCRdb used MiXCR to reprocess the multiplex PCR reads, holding one entry per CDR3 protein. The table records over 700,000 distinct CDR3 sequences, over 35% of them present only once. Points from the study as a whole: Clonotypes that were expanded in thyroid above 0.001 mostly appeared in blood too.

Worth noting for this clonotype: What it binds is unknown.

This receptor was obtained from a young man with Graves' hyperthyroidism. The chain carries TRBV20-1 and TRBJ1-2, with D perhaps matching TRBD1 (5 bases). Sequenced material: blood. This chain's CDR3 is CSAMGHYGYTF. The CDR3 DNA sequence: TGCAGTGCTATGGGGCACTATGGCTACACCTTC.